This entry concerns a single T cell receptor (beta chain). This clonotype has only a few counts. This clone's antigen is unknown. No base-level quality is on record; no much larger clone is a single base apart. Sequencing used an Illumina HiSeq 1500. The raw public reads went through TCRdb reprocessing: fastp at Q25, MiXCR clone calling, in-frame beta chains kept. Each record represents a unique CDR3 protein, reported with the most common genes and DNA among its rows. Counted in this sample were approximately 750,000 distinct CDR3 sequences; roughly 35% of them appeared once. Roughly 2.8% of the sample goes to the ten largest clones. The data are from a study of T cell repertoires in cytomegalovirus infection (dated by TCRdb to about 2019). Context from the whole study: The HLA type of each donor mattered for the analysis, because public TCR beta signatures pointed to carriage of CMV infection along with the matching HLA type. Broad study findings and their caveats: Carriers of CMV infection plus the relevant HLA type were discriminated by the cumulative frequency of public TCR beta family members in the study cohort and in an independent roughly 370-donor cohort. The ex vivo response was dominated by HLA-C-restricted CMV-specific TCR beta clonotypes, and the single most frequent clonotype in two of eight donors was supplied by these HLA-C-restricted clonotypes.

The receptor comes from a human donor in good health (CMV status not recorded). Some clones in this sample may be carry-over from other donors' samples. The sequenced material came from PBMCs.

Here the CDR3 is given as CASSLRVASSPLHF. The sequence in DNA is TGTGCCAGCAGTTTAAGGGTGGCGAGTTCACCCCTCCACTTT. The V gene is TRBV28 and the J gene is TRBJ1-6; the D gene cannot be resolved reliably. As encoded in the germline V gene, CDR1 is MDHEN while CDR2 is SYDVKM. CDR3 length: 14 amino acids, cysteine to phenylalanine. The entry retains the CDR3 DNA only, 42 bases that are in frame from base 1. A distance of 11 bases separates the germline ends of V and J, which lose 2 bases and 9 bases respectively.